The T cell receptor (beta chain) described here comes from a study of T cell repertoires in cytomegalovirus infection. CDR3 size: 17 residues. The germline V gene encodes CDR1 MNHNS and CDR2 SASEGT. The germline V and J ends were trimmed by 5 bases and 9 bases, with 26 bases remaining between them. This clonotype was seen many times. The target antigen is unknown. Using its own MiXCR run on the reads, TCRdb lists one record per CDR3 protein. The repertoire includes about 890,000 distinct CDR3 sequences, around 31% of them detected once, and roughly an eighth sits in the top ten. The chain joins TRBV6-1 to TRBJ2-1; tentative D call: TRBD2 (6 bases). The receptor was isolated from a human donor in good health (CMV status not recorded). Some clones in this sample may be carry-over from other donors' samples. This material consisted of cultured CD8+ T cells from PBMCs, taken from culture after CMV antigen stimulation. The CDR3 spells CASSQPHNRDWQIEQFF. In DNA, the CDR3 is TGTGCCAGCAGTCAACCCCACAACCGGGACTGGCAAATTGAGCAGTTCTTC.